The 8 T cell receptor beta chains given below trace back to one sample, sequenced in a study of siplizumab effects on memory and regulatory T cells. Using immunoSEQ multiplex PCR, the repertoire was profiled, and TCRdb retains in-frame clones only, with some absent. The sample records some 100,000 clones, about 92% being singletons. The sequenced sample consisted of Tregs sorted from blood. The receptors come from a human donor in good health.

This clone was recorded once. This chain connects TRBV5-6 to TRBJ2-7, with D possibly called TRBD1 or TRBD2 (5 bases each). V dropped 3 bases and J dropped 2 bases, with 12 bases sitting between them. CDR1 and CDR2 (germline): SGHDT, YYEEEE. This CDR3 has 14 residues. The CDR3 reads CASSWTGATYEQYF. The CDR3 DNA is TGTGCCAGCAGCTGGACCGGGGCCACCTACGAGCAGTACTTC. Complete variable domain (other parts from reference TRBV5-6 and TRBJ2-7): DAGVTQSPTHLIKTRGQQVTLRCSPKSGHDTVSWYQQALGQGPQFIFQYYEEEERQRGNFPDRFSGHQFPNYSSELNVNALLLGDSALYLCASSWTGATYEQYFGPGTRLTVT.

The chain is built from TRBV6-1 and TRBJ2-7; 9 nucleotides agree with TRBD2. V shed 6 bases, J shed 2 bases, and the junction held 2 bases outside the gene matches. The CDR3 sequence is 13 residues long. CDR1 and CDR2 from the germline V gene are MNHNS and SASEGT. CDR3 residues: CASRPSGTYEQYF. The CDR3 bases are TGTGCCAGCAGGCCTAGCGGGACCTACGAGCAGTACTTC.

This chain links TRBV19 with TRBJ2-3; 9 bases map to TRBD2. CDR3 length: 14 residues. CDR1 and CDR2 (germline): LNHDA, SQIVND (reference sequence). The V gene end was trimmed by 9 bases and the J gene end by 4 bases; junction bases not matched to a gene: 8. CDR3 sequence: CASRSGSESDTQYF. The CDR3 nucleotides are TGTGCCAGCCGTAGCGGGAGTGAGTCAGATACGCAGTATTTT.

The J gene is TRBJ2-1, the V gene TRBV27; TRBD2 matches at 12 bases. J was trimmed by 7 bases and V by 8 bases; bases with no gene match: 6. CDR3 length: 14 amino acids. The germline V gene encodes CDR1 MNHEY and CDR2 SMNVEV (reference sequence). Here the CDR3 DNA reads TGTGCCAGCCGAATACTAGCGGGGGGTAATGAGCAGTTCTTC. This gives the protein CASRILAGGNEQFF.

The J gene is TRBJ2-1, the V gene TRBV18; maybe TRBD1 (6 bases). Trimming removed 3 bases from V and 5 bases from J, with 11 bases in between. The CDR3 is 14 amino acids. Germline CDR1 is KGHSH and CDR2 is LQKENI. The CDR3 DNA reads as TGTGCCAGCTCACCCAGGGCAGGGGACAATGAGCAGTTCTTC. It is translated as CASSPRAGDNEQFF.

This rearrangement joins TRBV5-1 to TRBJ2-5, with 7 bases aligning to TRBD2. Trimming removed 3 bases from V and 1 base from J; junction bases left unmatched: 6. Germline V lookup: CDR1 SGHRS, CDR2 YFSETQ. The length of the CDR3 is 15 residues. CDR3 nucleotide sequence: TGCGCCAGCAGCTGGGACGGGGAGGGCCAAGAGACCCAGTACTTC. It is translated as CASSWDGEGQETQYF.

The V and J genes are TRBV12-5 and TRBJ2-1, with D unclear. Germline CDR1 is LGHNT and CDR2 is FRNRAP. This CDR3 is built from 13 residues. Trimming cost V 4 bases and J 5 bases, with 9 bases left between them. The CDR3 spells CASGSVPHNEQFF. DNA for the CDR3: TGTGCTAGTGGTTCCGTGCCGCACAATGAGCAGTTCTTC.

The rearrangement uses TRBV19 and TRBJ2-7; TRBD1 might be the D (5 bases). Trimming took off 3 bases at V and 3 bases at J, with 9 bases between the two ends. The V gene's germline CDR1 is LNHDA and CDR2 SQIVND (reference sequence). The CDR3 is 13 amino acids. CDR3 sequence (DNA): TGTGCCAGTAGTATTGCTACAGGCTACGAGCAGTACTTC. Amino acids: CASSIATGYEQYF.